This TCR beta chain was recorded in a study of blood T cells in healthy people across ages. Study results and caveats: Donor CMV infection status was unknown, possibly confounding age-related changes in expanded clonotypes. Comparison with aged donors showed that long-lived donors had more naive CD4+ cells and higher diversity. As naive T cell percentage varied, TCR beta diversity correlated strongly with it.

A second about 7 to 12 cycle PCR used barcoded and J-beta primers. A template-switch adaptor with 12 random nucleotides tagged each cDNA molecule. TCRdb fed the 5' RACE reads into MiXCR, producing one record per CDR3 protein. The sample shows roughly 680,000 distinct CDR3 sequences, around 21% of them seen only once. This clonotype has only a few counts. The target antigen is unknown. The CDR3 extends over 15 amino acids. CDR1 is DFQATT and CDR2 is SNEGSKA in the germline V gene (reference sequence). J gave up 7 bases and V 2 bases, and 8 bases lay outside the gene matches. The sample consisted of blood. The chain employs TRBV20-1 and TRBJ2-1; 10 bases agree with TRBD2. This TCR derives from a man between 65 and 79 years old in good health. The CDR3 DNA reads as TGCAGTGCTAGAAAGCCTAGCGGGAGAGGTAATGAGCAGTTCTTC. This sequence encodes CSARKPSGRGNEQFF.